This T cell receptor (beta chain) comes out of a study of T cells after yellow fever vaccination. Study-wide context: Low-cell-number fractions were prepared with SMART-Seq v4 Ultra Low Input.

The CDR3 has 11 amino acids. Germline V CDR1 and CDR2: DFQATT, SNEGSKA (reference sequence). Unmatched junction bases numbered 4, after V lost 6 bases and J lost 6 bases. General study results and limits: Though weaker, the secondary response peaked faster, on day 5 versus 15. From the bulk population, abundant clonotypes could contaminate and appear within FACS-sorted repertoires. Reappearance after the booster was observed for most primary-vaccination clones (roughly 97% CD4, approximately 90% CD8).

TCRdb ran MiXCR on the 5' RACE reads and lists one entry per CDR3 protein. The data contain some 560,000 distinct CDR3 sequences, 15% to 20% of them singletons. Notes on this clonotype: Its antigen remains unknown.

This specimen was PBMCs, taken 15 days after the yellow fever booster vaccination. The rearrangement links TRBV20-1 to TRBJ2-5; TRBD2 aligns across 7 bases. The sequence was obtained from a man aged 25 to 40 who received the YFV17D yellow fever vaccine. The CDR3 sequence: CSALLAQTQYF. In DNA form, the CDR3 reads TGCAGTGCATTACTAGCGCAGACCCAGTACTTC.